This record looks at one TCR beta chain sequence and its context. The data were obtained in a study of blood T cell repertoires in COVID-19. The overall study: T cells, B-cell-depleted T cells, or PBMCs supplied cDNA or gDNA.

The CDR3 totals 15 residues. The V gene end was trimmed by 0 bases and the J gene end by 1 base; junction bases not matched to a gene: 4. Germline V gene sequence: CDR1 SGHRS, CDR2 YFSETQ. In the study's own analysis: For nucleated cells, counts were estimated from reference gene primer amplification. Sequencing was performed with immunoSEQ multiplex PCR; in TCRdb, only in-frame clones are kept and a portion is missing. V and J calls and clone size come straight from that table; D and trimming were deduced from the DNA. The sample holds tens of thousands of clones, 70% to 90% seen once. Patients of the Seattle cohort, enrolled during active infection, were followed longitudinally.

The chain employs TRBV5-1 and TRBJ2-7, with TRBD1 matching 7 bases. Sequenced input: peripheral blood. The TCR was taken from a woman of 80 years or more with COVID-19, enrolled during active disease. The CDR3 DNA sequence: TGCGCCAGCAGCTTGGGGGACAGCCATTCCTACGAGCAGTACTTC. Protein product: CASSLGDSHSYEQYF. Drawing the rest from reference TRBV5-1 and TRBJ2-7, the complete variable domain is KAGVTQTPRYLIKTRGQQVTLSCSPISGHRSVSWYQQTPGQGLQFLFEYFSETQRNKGNFPGRFSGRQFSNSRSEMNVSTLELGDSALYLCASSLGDSHSYEQYFGPGTRLTVT.